Presented here are 19 T cell receptor beta chains from one specimen sequenced in a study of tumor-infiltrating lymphocytes in primary liver carcinoma (TCRdb year 2017). Total RNA and DNA were co-extracted without cell sorting from approximately 20-30 mg of bulk tissue using the AllPrep DNA/RNA mini kit. Sequencer: Illumina HiSeq 2500. TCRbeta-specific cDNA was reverse-transcribed from roughly 500 ng total RNA using a constant-region primer and ProtoScript II reverse transcriptase. The TCRbeta libraries were prepared through three rounds of nested multiplex PCR following a slightly modified ARM-PCR procedure. Each of the first two PCR rounds ran for about 10 cycles using multiplex TRBV1-TRBV30 forward primers together with a Cbeta reverse primer. The raw public reads went through TCRdb reprocessing: fastp at Q25, MiXCR clone calling, in-frame beta chains kept. One record per CDR3 amino acid sequence lists the most common genes and DNA. The sample contains 84,000 or so distinct CDR3 sequences, approximately 70% of them found a single time. The leading ten clones occupy approximately 19% of the sample.

Sequencing input: liver tumor tissue from sampling region 1. This sample's cell subset or site label indicates: tumor region T1, superior pole. Every receptor here comes from a man in his forties with primary liver carcinoma and hepatitis B virus infection.

Concerning this clonotype itself: This clone may be a read error of a much larger clone one base away. V is TRBV24-1 and J is TRBJ2-3; a possible D gene is TRBD2 (5 bases). The germline gives CDR1 KGHDR, CDR2 SFDVKD. The CDR3 has 13 amino acids. The CDR3 region has the DNA TGTGCCACCCCTCCCATCAACGGGGATACGCGGTATTTT. This sequence encodes CATPPINGDTRYF.

Details on this clonotype: This is likely a read error, given that the CDR3 carries no conserved phenylalanine or tryptophan at its end. The rearrangement joins TRBV7-9 to TRBJ1-2; TRBD1 might be the D (5 bases). The CDR3 sequence is 15 residues long. The V and J ends lost 7 bases and 4 bases respectively, with 19 bases between them. The germline gives CDR1 SEHNR, CDR2 FQNEAQ (reference sequence). In nucleotides, the CDR3 is TGTGCCAGCATCTCCCCCCGCGACGGGGCCTATGGCTACACCCTC. It is translated as CASISPRDGAYGYTL.

With regard to this clonotype: This could be a read error, since a much larger clone is one nucleotide away. The rearrangement uses TRBV24-1 and TRBJ2-1; perhaps TRBD2 as D (6 bases). Germline CDR1 is KGHDR and CDR2 is SFDVKD. The CDR3 spans 11 residues. DNA of the CDR3: TGTGTCACCAGTGGGGGGTATGAGCAGTTCTTC. Residues: CVTSGGYEQFF.

This clonotype is a singleton in its sample. The genes are TRBV7-9 and TRBJ2-7; D possibly matches TRBD1 or TRBD2 (5 bases each). Germline CDR1 is SEHNR and CDR2 is FQNEAQ (reference sequence). The CDR3 contains 13 residues. CDR3 bases: TGTGCAGGAACTTTGGGGGACCAGTACGAGCAGTACTTC. As protein: CAGTLGDQYEQYF.

Remarks on this clonotype: Given a much more abundant clone one base away, this may be a read error. The gene calls are TRBV7-9 and TRBJ2-5; maybe TRBD1 (5 bases). Trimming took off 5 bases at V and 4 bases at J, with 17 bases between the two ends. CDR3 length equals 15 residues. Germline CDR1 reads SEHNR; CDR2 reads FQNEAQ (reference sequence). The CDR3 nucleotides are TGTGCCAGCAGCAGCAGGGTTCGGTCCGGAGAGACCCAGTACTTC. Amino acids: CASSSRVRSGETQYF.

Note on this clonotype: Mismatch with germline at one junction end may stem from a read error. This rearrangement joins TRBV5-6 to TRBJ2-1; a possible D gene is TRBD2 (7 bases). There are 15 residues in the CDR3. The germline V gene encodes CDR1 SGHDT and CDR2 YYEEEE. CDR3 nucleotides: TGTACCAGCACCTCGAGGGAGGGGGAGTACAATGAGCAGTTCTTC. Translation gives CTSTSREGEYNEQFF.

Note on this clonotype: This sequence may be a read error, since a much larger clone differs from it by one base. The chain is built from TRBV5-6 and TRBJ1-1; 8 nucleotides line up with TRBD1. This CDR3 region has 13 residues. Germline CDR1 SGHDT, CDR2 YYEEEE. CDR3 coding DNA: TGTACCAGCAGCTTGGACAGGGACACTGAAGCTTTCTTT. It encodes CTSSLDRDTEAFF.

Comments on this clonotype: Relative to the germline gene, one junction end is altered; a read error may explain this. The V gene is TRBV7-9, the J gene TRBJ1-2; 7 nucleotides match TRBD1. The CDR3 sequence is 13 residues long. Germline assignment: CDR1 SEHNR and CDR2 FQNEAQ (reference sequence). CDR3 loop: CGSSPTGIYGYTF. The CDR3 nucleotides are TGTGGCAGCAGCCCGACAGGGATTTATGGCTACACCTTT.

This clonotype has ten or more counts. The chain carries TRBV12-3 or TRBV12-4 and TRBJ2-5; 10 bases fit TRBD2. This CDR3 spans 16 amino acids. V gave up 5 bases and J gave up 5 bases; unmatched junction bases: 11. CDR3 protein: CASSTPAGGVVETQYF. DNA of the CDR3: TGTGCCAGCAGTACGCCAGCGGGAGGGGTTGTTGAGACCCAGTACTTC.

On this clonotype itself: One junction end disagrees with the germline gene, perhaps due to a read error. The chain uses TRBV6-5 and TRBJ2-7; D is tentatively TRBD1 or TRBD2 (5 bases each). Germline CDR1 is MNHEY and CDR2 is SVGAGI. The CDR3 is made up of 15 amino acids. CDR3 sequence reads: CASSYALVGAYEQYF. As DNA, the CDR3 is TGTGCAAGCAGTTACGCACTAGTGGGGGCCTACGAGCAGTACTTC.

The gene calls are TRBV20-1 and TRBJ2-1; TRBD2 matches 10 bases. The CDR3 has 14 amino acids. Germline CDR1 is DFQATT and CDR2 is SNEGSKA (reference sequence). The J segment lost 6 bases and the V segment lost 6 bases, leaving 8 bases of the junction unmatched. CDR3 nucleotide sequence: TGCAGTGCCTCTAGACTAGCGGGTGGCAATGAGCAGTTCTTC. Its protein product is CSASRLAGGNEQFF.

This clonotype has a single count. The V and J genes are TRBV10-2 and TRBJ2-5, with D hard to call. The length of the CDR3 is 13 residues. Germline V gene sequence: CDR1 WSHSY, CDR2 SAAADI. V gave up 6 bases and J gave up 1 base, with 9 bases separating them. CDR3 nucleotide sequence: TGCGCCAGCAGCAGGAAGCGCCAAGAGACCCAGTACTTC. Translation gives CASSRKRQETQYF.

Comment on this clonotype: The junction does not match germline at one end; this may be a read error. V is TRBV2 and J is TRBJ1-4; no definite D call. The CDR3 is 14 amino acids. Germline V gene sequence: CDR1 SNHLY, CDR2 FYNNEI. The CDR3 DNA reads TGTGCCAGCGGACCACCGATAGGGAATGAAAAAGTGTTTTTT. Its translation is CASGPPIGNEKVFF.

This chain uses TRBV6-5 with TRBJ2-3; TRBD2 agrees at 10 bases. The germline V gene has CDR1 MNHEY and CDR2 SVGAGI. V shed 4 bases, J shed 6 bases, and the junction held 7 bases outside the gene matches. The CDR3 runs 15 residues. The CDR3 spells CASSLGISGRDTQYF. The CDR3, as DNA: TGTGCCAGCAGTTTAGGGATTAGCGGGAGGGATACGCAGTATTTT.

A few counts support this clonotype. A much larger clone sits a single nucleotide away, making a read error possible. The genes are TRBV2 and TRBJ1-2; possibly TRBD1 for D (5 bases). V was cut by 6 bases and J by 8 bases, with 16 bases left in between. The germline V gene encodes CDR1 SNHLY and CDR2 FYNNEI. CDR3 length: 13 amino acids. As DNA, the CDR3 is TGTGCCAGCAGGGGACTGGGACTGCACGGCTACACCTTC. Translated, it gives CASRGLGLHGYTF.

Concerning this clonotype itself: Sequence at one end of the junction differs from germline and may be a read error. V gene TRBV7-8 combines with J gene TRBJ2-2, with D perhaps TRBD2 (5 bases). The CDR3 has 13 residues. Per germline, CDR1 SGHVS and CDR2 FQNEAQ. The CDR3 bases are TGTCCCAGCAGCTTTTCCGACACCGGGGAACTGTTTTTT. Its protein is CPSSFSDTGELFF.

This clonotype was counted at least ten times. The chain recombines TRBV7-9 with TRBJ2-5, with 11 bases matching TRBD1. Per germline, CDR1 SEHNR and CDR2 FQNEAQ (reference sequence). The CDR3 runs 16 residues. The junction had 7 bases not matched to a gene; V was cut back by 5 bases and J by 2 bases. The CDR3 is CASSKGDRGAQETQYF. The CDR3 coding sequence is TGTGCCAGCAGCAAAGGGGACAGGGGGGCTCAAGAGACCCAGTACTTC.

Many counts were recorded for this clonotype. This chain uses TRBV29-1 with TRBJ2-3; 10 nucleotides match TRBD2. Germline CDR1 SQVTM, CDR2 ANQGSEA. The CDR3 spans 17 residues. V was pared by 3 bases and J by 1 base, with 10 bases of the junction left unmatched. In nucleotides, the CDR3 is TGCAGCGTTGAGAGAGGGGCTAGCGGGAGCCGCACAGATACGCAGTATTTT. Encoded protein: CSVERGASGSRTDTQYF.

Points on this clonotype: At one of its ends the junction is not consistent with the germline gene, which may arise from a read error. J is TRBJ2-1 and V is TRBV4-2, with 10 bases matching TRBD2. This CDR3 comprises 15 residues. Germline CDR1 is LGHNA and CDR2 is YNFKEQ. CDR3 bases: TGTGCCGGCAGCCAAAGCGGGAGGGAGGACAATGAGCAGTTCTTC. It encodes CAGSQSGREDNEQFF.